This is a list of T cell receptor beta chains from one sample in a study of cytomegalovirus exposure and HLA in healthy donors. Using immunoSEQ multiplex PCR, the repertoire was profiled, and TCRdb retains in-frame clones only, with some absent. The table records roughly 190,000 clones, roughly four fifths of them present only once. The specimen sequenced was PBMCs. The source of these receptors is a woman aged 18-29 years in good health and CMV-seronegative. Both conserved end residues are part of each CDR3. D genes are given only for firm matches. For some rows the clone size is stated as once, few or many, or as a class when expanded; others skip it.

CDR3aa: CASGPSRLMNTGELFF
CDR3nt: TGTGCTAGTGGCCCCTCACGACTGATGAACACCGGGGAGCTGTTTTTT
abundance: -
d_gene: -
v_gene: TRBV12-5
j_gene: TRBJ2-2

CDR3aa: CASFPLSSNTDTQYF
CDR3nt: TGTGCCAGCTTCCCGTTATCCTCTAACACAGATACGCAGTATTTT
abundance: few
d_gene: -
v_gene: TRBV7-2
j_gene: TRBJ2-3

CDR3aa: CASSFGMGTEAFF
CDR3nt: TGTGCCAGCAGTTTCGGGATGGGAACTGAAGCTTTCTTT
abundance: -
d_gene: -
v_gene: TRBV27
j_gene: TRBJ1-1

CDR3aa: CASSLAPGKSYEQYF
CDR3nt: TGCGCCAGCAGCTTGGCCCCAGGGAAATCCTACGAGCAGTACTTC
abundance: -
d_gene: -
v_gene: TRBV5-1
j_gene: TRBJ2-7

CDR3aa: CASSLGTGVQETQYF
CDR3nt: TGTGCCAGCAGTCTCGGGACAGGGGTACAAGAGACCCAGTACTTC
abundance: -
d_gene: TRBD1
v_gene: TRBV27
j_gene: TRBJ2-5

CDR3aa: CASSVEGGDSTDTQYF
CDR3nt: TGTGCCAGCAGCGTAGAAGGCGGGGATAGCACAGATACGCAGTATTTT
abundance: -
d_gene: -
v_gene: TRBV9
j_gene: TRBJ2-3

CDR3aa: CASSSQGPTNTEAFF
CDR3nt: TGCGCCAGCAGCTCTCAGGGGCCAACGAACACTGAAGCTTTCTTT
abundance: -
d_gene: -
v_gene: TRBV5-1
j_gene: TRBJ1-1

CDR3aa: CASSFWTRGNEKLFF
CDR3nt: TGTGCCAGCAGCTTCTGGACGCGCGGGAATGAAAAACTGTTTTTT
abundance: -
d_gene: -
v_gene: TRBV7-9
j_gene: TRBJ1-4

CDR3aa: CASRRDRNSGNTIYF
CDR3nt: TGTGCCAGCAGGCGGGACAGAAACTCTGGAAACACCATATATTTT
abundance: -
d_gene: TRBD1
v_gene: TRBV2
j_gene: TRBJ1-3

CDR3aa: CASSFYGTPITLSGNTIYF
CDR3nt: TGTGCCAGCAGCTTTTATGGGACACCCATTACCCTCTCTGGAAACACCATATATTTT
abundance: -
d_gene: -
v_gene: TRBV11-2
j_gene: TRBJ1-3

CDR3aa: CASPAGGDDTQYF
CDR3nt: TGTGCCTCCCCAGCGGGGGGAGACGATACGCAGTATTTT
abundance: -
d_gene: TRBD2
v_gene: TRBV6-5
j_gene: TRBJ2-3

CDR3aa: CASSLIGGQSYQPQHF
CDR3nt: TGTGCCAGCAGTTTGATCGGGGGGCAGAGTTATCAGCCCCAGCATTTT
abundance: once
d_gene: -
v_gene: TRBV28
j_gene: TRBJ1-5

CDR3aa: CSVAPYWQETQYF
CDR3nt: TGCAGCGTTGCCCCGTACTGGCAAGAGACCCAGTACTTC
abundance: -
d_gene: -
v_gene: TRBV29-1
j_gene: TRBJ2-5

CDR3aa: CASSPLADDEQYF
CDR3nt: TGTGCCAGCAGTCCTCTAGCTGACGACGAGCAGTACTTC
abundance: -
d_gene: -
v_gene: TRBV7-3
j_gene: TRBJ2-7

CDR3aa: CASSPRRGETQYF
CDR3nt: TGTGCCAGCTCACCACGTAGGGGGGAGACCCAGTACTTC
abundance: once
d_gene: -
v_gene: TRBV18
j_gene: TRBJ2-5

CDR3aa: CASSPREETQYF
CDR3nt: TGCGCCAGCAGCCCGAGGGAAGAGACCCAGTACTTC
abundance: -
d_gene: -
v_gene: TRBV5-1
j_gene: TRBJ2-5

CDR3aa: CASSPDASGDYEQYF
CDR3nt: TGTGCCAGCAGCCCGGACGCGTCAGGGGATTACGAGCAGTACTTC
abundance: few
d_gene: -
v_gene: TRBV7-9
j_gene: TRBJ2-7

CDR3aa: CASSYPGLGGTDTQYF
CDR3nt: TGTGCCAGCAGTTACCCGGGACTAGGGGGCACAGATACGCAGTATTTT
abundance: -
d_gene: TRBD2
v_gene: TRBV6-5
j_gene: TRBJ2-3

CDR3aa: CASSPRGINSDTQYF
CDR3nt: TGTGCCAGCAGCCCGCGGGGTATTAACTCAGATACGCAGTATTTT
abundance: once
d_gene: -
v_gene: TRBV6-4
j_gene: TRBJ2-3

CDR3aa: CASSQGQEPSYEQYF
CDR3nt: TGTGCCAGCAGTCAAGGACAGGAGCCCTCCTACGAGCAGTACTTC
abundance: -
d_gene: TRBD1
v_gene: TRBV27
j_gene: TRBJ2-7

CDR3aa: CASSLVGATNEKLFF
CDR3nt: TGTGCCAGCAGCCTGGTCGGTGCAACTAATGAAAAACTGTTTTTT
abundance: -
d_gene: -
v_gene: TRBV4-2
j_gene: TRBJ1-4

CDR3aa: CASSHGGQSYEQYF
CDR3nt: TGCGCCAGCAGCCATGGCGGACAGAGCTACGAGCAGTACTTC
abundance: -
d_gene: -
v_gene: TRBV4-1
j_gene: TRBJ2-7

CDR3aa: CASSSDWGVYNEQFF
CDR3nt: TGCGCCAGCAGCTCGGACTGGGGGGTTTACAATGAGCAGTTCTTC
abundance: -
d_gene: -
v_gene: TRBV5-1
j_gene: TRBJ2-1

CDR3aa: CASSLRLAGGGAQYF
CDR3nt: TGTGCCAGCAGTTTAAGACTAGCGGGGGGTGGGGCGCAGTATTTT
abundance: once
d_gene: TRBD2
v_gene: TRBV27
j_gene: TRBJ2-3

CDR3aa: CASSPHRVNTEAFF
CDR3nt: TGTGCCAGCAGCCCCCACAGGGTGAACACTGAAGCTTTCTTT
abundance: -
d_gene: -
v_gene: TRBV2
j_gene: TRBJ1-1

CDR3aa: CASVLLNTGELFF
CDR3nt: TGTGCCAGCGTTCTCCTGAACACCGGGGAGCTGTTTTTT
abundance: -
d_gene: -
v_gene: TRBV27
j_gene: TRBJ2-2

CDR3aa: CATETGTGGSQPQHF
CDR3nt: TGCGCCACCGAAACCGGGACAGGGGGGTCTCAGCCCCAGCATTTT
abundance: -
d_gene: TRBD1
v_gene: TRBV10-2
j_gene: TRBJ1-5

CDR3aa: CASSSWDSIMNTEAFF
CDR3nt: TGTGCCAGCAGTTCTTGGGACAGTATCATGAACACTGAAGCTTTCTTT
abundance: -
d_gene: TRBD1
v_gene: TRBV2
j_gene: TRBJ1-1

CDR3aa: CASSLAVGYTF
CDR3nt: TGCGCCAGCAGCTTGGCTGTTGGCTACACCTTC
abundance: -
d_gene: -
v_gene: TRBV5-1
j_gene: TRBJ1-2

CDR3aa: CASSLASGGRTDTQYF
CDR3nt: TGTGCCAGCAGCTTAGCGTCTGGGGGCAGGACAGATACGCAGTATTTT
abundance: -
d_gene: -
v_gene: TRBV7-9
j_gene: TRBJ2-3

CDR3aa: CSVVGAERLSTDTQYF
CDR3nt: TGCAGCGTTGTTGGGGCCGAGCGTCTTAGCACAGATACGCAGTATTTT
abundance: -
d_gene: -
v_gene: TRBV29-1
j_gene: TRBJ2-3

CDR3aa: CASSQGTGEEKLFF
CDR3nt: TGTGCCAGCAGCCAAGGGACAGGGGAGGAAAAACTGTTTTTT
abundance: few
d_gene: TRBD1
v_gene: TRBV7-9
j_gene: TRBJ1-4

CDR3aa: CASSLAGGTNEKLFF
CDR3nt: TGTGCCAGCAGCTTAGCAGGGGGCACTAATGAAAAACTGTTTTTT
abundance: -
d_gene: TRBD1
v_gene: TRBV7-6
j_gene: TRBJ1-4

CDR3aa: CASSDMGRQVDEQYF
CDR3nt: TGTGCCAGCAGTGACATGGGGCGCCAGGTCGACGAGCAGTACTTC
abundance: -
d_gene: -
v_gene: TRBV2
j_gene: TRBJ2-7

CDR3aa: CASSRDRGDGANVLTF
CDR3nt: TGTGCCAGCAGCCGGGACAGGGGGGATGGGGCCAACGTCCTGACTTTC
abundance: once
d_gene: TRBD1
v_gene: TRBV27
j_gene: TRBJ2-6

CDR3aa: CASSPPSPDNEQFF
CDR3nt: TGTGCCAGCTCACCACCTTCCCCGGACAATGAGCAGTTCTTC
abundance: -
d_gene: -
v_gene: TRBV18
j_gene: TRBJ2-1

CDR3aa: CASSLGAYSNQPQHF
CDR3nt: TGTGCCAGCAGCTTAGGGGCATATAGCAATCAGCCCCAGCATTTT
abundance: -
d_gene: -
v_gene: TRBV7-8
j_gene: TRBJ1-5

CDR3aa: CASSQQVYEQYF
CDR3nt: TGTGCCAGCAGCCAACAGGTCTACGAGCAGTACTTC
abundance: -
d_gene: -
v_gene: TRBV6-6
j_gene: TRBJ2-7

CDR3aa: CASVLGTGEFRRPHLCYEQYF
CDR3nt: TGTGCCAGCGTGTTGGGGACAGGGGAGTTCCGGAGACCCCACCTTTGTTACGAGCAGTACTTC
abundance: few
d_gene: -
v_gene: TRBV21-1
j_gene: TRBJ2-7

CDR3aa: CASSLIANTGELFF
CDR3nt: TGTGCCAGCAGCTTAATAGCTAACACCGGGGAGCTGTTTTTT
abundance: -
d_gene: -
v_gene: TRBV7-3
j_gene: TRBJ2-2